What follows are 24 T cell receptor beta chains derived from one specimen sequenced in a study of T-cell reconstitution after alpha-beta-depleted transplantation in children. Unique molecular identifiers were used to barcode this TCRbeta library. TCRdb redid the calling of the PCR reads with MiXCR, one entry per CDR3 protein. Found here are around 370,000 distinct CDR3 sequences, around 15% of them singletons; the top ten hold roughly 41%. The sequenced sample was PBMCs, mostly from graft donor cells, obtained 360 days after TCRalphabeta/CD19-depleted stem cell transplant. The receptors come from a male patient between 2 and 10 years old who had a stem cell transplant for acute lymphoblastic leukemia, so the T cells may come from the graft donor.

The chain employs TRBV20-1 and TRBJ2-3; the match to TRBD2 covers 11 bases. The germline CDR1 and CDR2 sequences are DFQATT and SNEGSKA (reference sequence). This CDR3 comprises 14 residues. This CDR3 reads CTISGRAGEDTQYF. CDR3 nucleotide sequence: TGCACCATTAGCGGGAGGGCCGGGGAAGATACGCAGTATTTT.

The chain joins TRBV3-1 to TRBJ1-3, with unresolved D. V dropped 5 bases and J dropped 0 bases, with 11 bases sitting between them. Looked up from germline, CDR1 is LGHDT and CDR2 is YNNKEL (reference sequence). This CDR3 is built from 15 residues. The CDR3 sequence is CASSLVRDSGNTIYF. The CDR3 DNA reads TGTGCCAGCAGCTTAGTAAGGGACTCTGGAAACACCATATATTTT. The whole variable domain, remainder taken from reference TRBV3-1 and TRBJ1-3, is DTAVSQTPKYLVTQMGNDKSIKCEQNLGHDTMYWYKQDSKKFLKIMFSYNNKELIINETVPNRFSPKSPDKAHLNLHINSLELGDSAVYFCASSLVRDSGNTIYFGEGSWLTVV.

This CDR3 is CACGSSGNTIYF. The CDR3 DNA reads as TGTGCCTGCGGCAGCTCTGGAAACACCATATATTTT. The chain carries TRBV12-3 or TRBV12-4 and TRBJ1-3; D is ambiguous. V dropped 11 bases and J dropped 0 bases, with 8 bases sitting between them. The CDR3 extends over 12 amino acids.

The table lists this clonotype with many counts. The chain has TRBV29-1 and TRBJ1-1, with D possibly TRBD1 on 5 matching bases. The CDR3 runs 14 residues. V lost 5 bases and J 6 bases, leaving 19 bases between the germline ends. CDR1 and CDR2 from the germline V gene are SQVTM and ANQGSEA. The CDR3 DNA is TGCAGCGTTTCCGGGTATGAGAGGGGTCCTGAAGCTTTCTTT. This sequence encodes CSVSGYERGPEAFF.

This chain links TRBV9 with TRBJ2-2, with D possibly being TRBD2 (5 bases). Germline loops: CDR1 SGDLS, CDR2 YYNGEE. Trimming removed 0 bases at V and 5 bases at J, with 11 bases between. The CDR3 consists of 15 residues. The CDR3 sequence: CASSVAGELTGELFF. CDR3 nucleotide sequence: TGTGCCAGCAGCGTAGCCGGGGAGTTAACCGGGGAGCTGTTTTTT.

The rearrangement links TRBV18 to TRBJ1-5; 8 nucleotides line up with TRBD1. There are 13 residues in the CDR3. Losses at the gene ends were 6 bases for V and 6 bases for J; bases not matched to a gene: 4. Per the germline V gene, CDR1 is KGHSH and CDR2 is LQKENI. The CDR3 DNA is TGTGCCAGCTCCCCGGACAGGGCTCAGCCCCAGCATTTT. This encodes CASSPDRAQPQHF.

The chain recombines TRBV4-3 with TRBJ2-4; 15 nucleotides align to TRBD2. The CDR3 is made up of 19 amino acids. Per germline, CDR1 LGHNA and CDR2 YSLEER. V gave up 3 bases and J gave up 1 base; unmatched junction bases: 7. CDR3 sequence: CASSHGLAGGLGAKNIQYF. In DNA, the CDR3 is TGCGCCAGCAGCCATGGACTAGCGGGAGGGCTGGGGGCCAAAAACATTCAGTACTTC.

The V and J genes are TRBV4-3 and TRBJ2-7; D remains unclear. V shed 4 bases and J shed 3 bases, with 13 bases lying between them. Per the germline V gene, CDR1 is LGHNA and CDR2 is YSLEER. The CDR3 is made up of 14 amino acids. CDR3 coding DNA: TGCGCCAGCAGCCCGTCCGTGGGGAACTACGAGCAGTACTTC. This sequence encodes CASSPSVGNYEQYF.

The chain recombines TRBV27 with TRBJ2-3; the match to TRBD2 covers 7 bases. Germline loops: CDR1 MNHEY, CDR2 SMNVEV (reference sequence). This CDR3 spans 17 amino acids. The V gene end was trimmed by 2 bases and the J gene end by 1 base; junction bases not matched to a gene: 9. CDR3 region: CASSLISAGAGTDTQYF. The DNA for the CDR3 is TGTGCCAGCAGTTTAATATCGGCGGGAGCGGGCACAGATACGCAGTATTTT.

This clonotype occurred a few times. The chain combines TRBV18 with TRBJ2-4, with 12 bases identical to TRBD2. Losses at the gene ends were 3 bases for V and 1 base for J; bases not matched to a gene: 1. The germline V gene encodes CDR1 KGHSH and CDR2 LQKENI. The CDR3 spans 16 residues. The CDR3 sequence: CASSPTSGGAKNIQYF. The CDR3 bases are TGTGCCAGCTCACCCACTAGCGGGGGGGCCAAAAACATTCAGTACTTC.

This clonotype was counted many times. CDR3 nucleotides: TGTGCCGGAGGGGCAGGGGACAACACCGGGGAGCTGTTTTTT. Amino acids: CAGGAGDNTGELFF. The chain recombines TRBV12-3 or TRBV12-4 with TRBJ2-2; D tentatively reads TRBD1 or TRBD2 (6 bases each). V lost 11 bases and J lost 2, with 15 bases in between. The CDR3 length is 14 residues.

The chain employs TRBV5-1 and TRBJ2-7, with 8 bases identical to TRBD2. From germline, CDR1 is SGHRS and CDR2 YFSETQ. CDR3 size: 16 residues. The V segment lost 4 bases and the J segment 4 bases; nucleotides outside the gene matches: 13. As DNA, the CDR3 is TGCGCCAGCAGCCCGCCTTGGGCGGGAGGAATATACGAGCAGTACTTC. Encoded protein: CASSPPWAGGIYEQYF.

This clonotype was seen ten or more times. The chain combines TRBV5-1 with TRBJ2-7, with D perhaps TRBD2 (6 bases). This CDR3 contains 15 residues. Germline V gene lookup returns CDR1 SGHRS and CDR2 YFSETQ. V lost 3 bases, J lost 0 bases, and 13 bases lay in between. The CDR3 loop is CASSYSGWGSYEQYF. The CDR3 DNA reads TGCGCCAGCAGCTATAGCGGATGGGGCTCCTACGAGCAGTACTTC.

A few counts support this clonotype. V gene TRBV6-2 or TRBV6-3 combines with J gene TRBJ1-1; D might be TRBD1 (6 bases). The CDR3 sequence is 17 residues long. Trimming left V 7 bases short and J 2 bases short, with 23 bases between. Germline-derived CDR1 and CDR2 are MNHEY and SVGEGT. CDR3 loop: CASTKRGGKGGNTEAFF. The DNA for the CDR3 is TGTGCCAGCACCAAAAGGGGGGGAAAGGGAGGAAACACTGAAGCTTTCTTT.

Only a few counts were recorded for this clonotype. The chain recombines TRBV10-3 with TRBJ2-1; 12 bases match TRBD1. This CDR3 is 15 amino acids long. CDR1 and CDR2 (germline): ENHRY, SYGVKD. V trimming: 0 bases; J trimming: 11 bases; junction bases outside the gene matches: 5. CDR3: CAISESGDRGPKQFF. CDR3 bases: TGTGCCATCAGTGAGTCAGGGGACAGGGGGCCGAAGCAGTTCTTC.

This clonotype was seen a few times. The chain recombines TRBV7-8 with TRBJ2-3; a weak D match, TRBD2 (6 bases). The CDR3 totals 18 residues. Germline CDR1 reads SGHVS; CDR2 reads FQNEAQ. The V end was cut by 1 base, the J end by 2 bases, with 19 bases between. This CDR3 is CASSLVTGGKINTDTQYF. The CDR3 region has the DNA TGTGCCAGCAGCTTAGTAACGGGCGGGAAGATTAACACAGATACGCAGTATTTT.

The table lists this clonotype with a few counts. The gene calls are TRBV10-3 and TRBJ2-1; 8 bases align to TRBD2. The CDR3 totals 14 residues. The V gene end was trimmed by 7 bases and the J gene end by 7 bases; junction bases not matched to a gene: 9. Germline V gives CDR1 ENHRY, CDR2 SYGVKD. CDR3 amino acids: CAITSQRELNEQFF. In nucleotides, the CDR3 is TGTGCCATCACGTCCCAGCGGGAGCTAAATGAGCAGTTCTTC.

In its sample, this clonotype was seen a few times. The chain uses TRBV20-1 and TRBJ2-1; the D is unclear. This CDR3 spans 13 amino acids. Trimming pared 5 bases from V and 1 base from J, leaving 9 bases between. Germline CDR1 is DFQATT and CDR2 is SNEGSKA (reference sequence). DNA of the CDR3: TGCAGTGCTCTAGGGTATTCCTACAATGAGCAGTTCTTC. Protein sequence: CSALGYSYNEQFF.

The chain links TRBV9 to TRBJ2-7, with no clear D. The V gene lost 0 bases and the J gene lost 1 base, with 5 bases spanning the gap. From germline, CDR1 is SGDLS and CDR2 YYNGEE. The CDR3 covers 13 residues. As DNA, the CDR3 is TGTGCCAGCAGCGTAGGGGGTTCCTACGAGCAGTACTTC. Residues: CASSVGGSYEQYF.

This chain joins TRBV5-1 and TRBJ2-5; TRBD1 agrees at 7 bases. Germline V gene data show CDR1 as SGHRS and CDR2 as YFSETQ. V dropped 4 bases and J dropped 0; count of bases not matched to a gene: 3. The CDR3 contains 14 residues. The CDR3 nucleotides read TGCGCCAGCAGCATGGGACAGCACCAAGAGACCCAGTACTTC. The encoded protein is CASSMGQHQETQYF.

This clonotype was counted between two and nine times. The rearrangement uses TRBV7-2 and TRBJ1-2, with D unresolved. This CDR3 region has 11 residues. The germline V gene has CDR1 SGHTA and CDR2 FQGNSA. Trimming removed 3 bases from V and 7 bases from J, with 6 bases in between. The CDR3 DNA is TGTGCCAGCAGCTTGGGGATTGGCTACACCTTC. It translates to CASSLGIGYTF. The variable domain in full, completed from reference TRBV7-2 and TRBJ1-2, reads GAGVSQSPSNKVTEKGKDVELRCDPISGHTALYWYRQSLGQGLEFLIYFQGNSAPDKSGLPSDRFSAERTGGSVSTLTIQRTQQEDSAVYLCASSLGIGYTFGSGTRLTVV.

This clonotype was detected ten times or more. CDR3 region: CASRPGQGIGELFF. The CDR3 nucleotides read TGTGCCAGCAGACCCGGACAGGGCATCGGGGAGCTGTTTTTT. This rearrangement joins TRBV7-3 to TRBJ2-2; 8 bases are a match to TRBD1. With V trimmed by 6 bases and J by 7 bases, 7 bases remained unmatched. Germline CDR1 reads SGHTA; CDR2 reads FQGTGA. The CDR3 is made up of 14 amino acids.

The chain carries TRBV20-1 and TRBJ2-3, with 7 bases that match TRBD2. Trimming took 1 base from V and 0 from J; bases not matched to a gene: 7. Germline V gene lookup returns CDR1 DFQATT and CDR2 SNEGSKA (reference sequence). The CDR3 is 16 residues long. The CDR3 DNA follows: TGCAGTGCTAGAGGCGGGAGTCTAATCAGCACAGATACGCAGTATTTT. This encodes CSARGGSLISTDTQYF.

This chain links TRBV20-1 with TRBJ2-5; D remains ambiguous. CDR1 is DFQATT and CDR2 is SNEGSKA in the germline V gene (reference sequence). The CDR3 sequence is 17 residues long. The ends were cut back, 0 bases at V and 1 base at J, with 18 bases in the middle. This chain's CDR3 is CSARDPGEVRPQETQYF. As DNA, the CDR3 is TGCAGTGCTAGAGATCCTGGTGAGGTCCGACCCCAAGAGACCCAGTACTTC.